The TCR beta chain described here comes from a study of human T cells and chemical hapten exposure. Study in general: Per-sample TCR yield variation was attributed mainly to small pooled library volume differences.

Trimming took 4 bases from V and 4 from J, leaving 10 bases between them. Germline V gene sequence: CDR1 SQVTM, CDR2 ANQGSEA. CDR3 length: 12 residues. As for time point: healthy volunteer bleed at 2 weeks. Unseparated into fractions, whole blood served as the source from which total RNA was extracted. Points from the study as a whole: No alteration of TCRs above 1 in 1000 frequency was seen with DPC sensitization.

About this clonotype: What it binds is unknown.

The library tagged each cDNA molecule with unique molecular identifiers. A single record per CDR3 protein comes from TCRdb applying MiXCR to the RACE reads. Among under 95,000 distinct CDR3 sequences listed, just under 9% were seen once. The TCR comes from a female donor in good health. Some clones in this sample may be carry-over from other donors' samples. The rearrangement uses TRBV29-1 and TRBJ1-1, with TRBD1 as a possible D gene (6 bases). Sequenced input: whole blood. The CDR3 loop reads CSVVGGSTEAFF. For the CDR3, the DNA is TGCAGCGTTGTAGGGGGGAGCACTGAAGCTTTCTTT.